This T cell receptor (beta chain) was found in a study of cytotoxic CD8 clonotypes in ibrutinib-treated CLL. Trimming removed 4 bases from V and 2 bases from J, with 14 bases in between. Per the germline V gene, CDR1 is SQVTM and CDR2 is ANQGSEA. This CDR3 has 14 residues. The repertoire was sequenced with immunoSEQ multiplex PCR; TCRdb's copy has only in-frame clones and lacks some. Here the sample spans about 310,000 clones, around four fifths being singletons. Here the sequenced sample was PBMCs, taken before ibrutinib treatment. The genes are TRBV29-1 and TRBJ2-5, with D possibly matching TRBD2 (5 bases). The source is a human donor with chronic lymphocytic leukemia. CDR3 protein: CSVGWAPGQETQYF. DNA for the CDR3: TGCAGCGTTGGGTGGGCCCCGGGGCAAGAGACCCAGTACTTC.